This T cell receptor (beta chain) is drawn from a study of T cell repertoires in cytomegalovirus infection. V shed 3 bases, J shed 0 bases, and the junction held 6 bases outside the gene matches. Germline values: CDR1 ENHRY, CDR2 SYGVKD. The CDR3 sequence is 16 residues long. Using its own MiXCR run on the reads, TCRdb lists one record per CDR3 protein. The sample holds hundreds of thousands of distinct CDR3 sequences, approximately 42% seen once. Concerning this clonotype itself: Its antigen is not known.

This chain connects TRBV10-3 to TRBJ2-3; 7 bases line up with TRBD2. This TCR derives from a human donor in good health (CMV status not recorded). Some clones in this sample may be carry-over from other donors' samples. This sample comprised cultured PBMCs, obtained from culture after CMV antigen stimulation. The CDR3 bases are TGTGCCATCAGTGACTCGCGGGGGACTAGCACAGATACGCAGTATTTT. Translating gives CAISDSRGTSTDTQYF.